This T cell receptor beta chain was profiled in a study of OX40 agonist ivuxolimab in advanced cancers. Germline-derived CDR1 and CDR2 are SGHTA and FQGTGA. The CDR3 loop spans 17 amino acids. The trim removed 1 base at V and 6 bases at J, leaving 12 bases unmatched. Sequencing was performed with immunoSEQ multiplex PCR; in TCRdb, only in-frame clones are kept and a portion is missing. The sample lists roughly 89,000 clones; approximately 90% were seen once. The sample consisted of CD4+ or CD8+ T cells sorted from blood, taken in a trial of the OX40 agonist ivuxolimab. The receptor comes from an adult with an advanced solid tumor such as melanoma, head and neck, liver or kidney cancer. The chain recombines TRBV7-3 with TRBJ1-1, with 9 bases lining up with TRBD1. In nucleotides, the CDR3 is TGTGCCAGCAGCTTAAGGGGATCGGGACAGGGTTTAGCTGAAGCTTTCTTT. Translating gives CASSLRGSGQGLAEAFF. Using reference TRBV7-3 and TRBJ1-1 for the parts outside the CDR3, the full variable domain is GAGVSQTPSNKVTEKGKYVELRCDPISGHTALYWYRQSLGQGPEFLIYFQGTGAADDSGLPNDRFFAVRPEGSVSTLKIQRTERGDSAVYLCASSLRGSGQGLAEAFFGQGTRLTVV.